This T cell receptor beta chain was captured in a study of shared clonotypes between healthy human individuals. Germline V CDR1 and CDR2: SEHNR, FQNEAQ (reference sequence). The CDR3 has 15 residues. Assay: immunoSEQ multiplex PCR; the TCRdb copy retains only in-frame clones and omits some. In the table there are roughly 410,000 clones, just over 95% of which are singletons. Broader study findings: Blood was the sole source, and tissue repertoires probably differ.

Notes on this clone: The antigen is undetermined. One end of the junction fails to match germline, which may point to a read error.

The chain couples TRBV7-9 to TRBJ2-1; 10 positions agree with TRBD2. Sequenced material: memory CD8+ T cells sorted from blood. The subset denotes: CD45RO+ cells pooled with CCR7-negative TemRA cells. The sequence was collected from a young man in good health. The CDR3 coding sequence is TGTGCCAGCAGCCTAGCGGGAGTACCCTACAATGAGCAGTTCTTC. This encodes CASSLAGVPYNEQFF. Filled out from reference TRBV7-9 and TRBJ2-1, the complete variable domain reads DTGVSQNPRHKITKRGQNVTFRCDPISEHNRLYWYRQTLGQGPEFLTYFQNEAQLEKSRLLSDRFSAERPKGSFSTLEIQRTEQGDSAMYLCASSLAGVPYNEQFFGPGTRLTVL.